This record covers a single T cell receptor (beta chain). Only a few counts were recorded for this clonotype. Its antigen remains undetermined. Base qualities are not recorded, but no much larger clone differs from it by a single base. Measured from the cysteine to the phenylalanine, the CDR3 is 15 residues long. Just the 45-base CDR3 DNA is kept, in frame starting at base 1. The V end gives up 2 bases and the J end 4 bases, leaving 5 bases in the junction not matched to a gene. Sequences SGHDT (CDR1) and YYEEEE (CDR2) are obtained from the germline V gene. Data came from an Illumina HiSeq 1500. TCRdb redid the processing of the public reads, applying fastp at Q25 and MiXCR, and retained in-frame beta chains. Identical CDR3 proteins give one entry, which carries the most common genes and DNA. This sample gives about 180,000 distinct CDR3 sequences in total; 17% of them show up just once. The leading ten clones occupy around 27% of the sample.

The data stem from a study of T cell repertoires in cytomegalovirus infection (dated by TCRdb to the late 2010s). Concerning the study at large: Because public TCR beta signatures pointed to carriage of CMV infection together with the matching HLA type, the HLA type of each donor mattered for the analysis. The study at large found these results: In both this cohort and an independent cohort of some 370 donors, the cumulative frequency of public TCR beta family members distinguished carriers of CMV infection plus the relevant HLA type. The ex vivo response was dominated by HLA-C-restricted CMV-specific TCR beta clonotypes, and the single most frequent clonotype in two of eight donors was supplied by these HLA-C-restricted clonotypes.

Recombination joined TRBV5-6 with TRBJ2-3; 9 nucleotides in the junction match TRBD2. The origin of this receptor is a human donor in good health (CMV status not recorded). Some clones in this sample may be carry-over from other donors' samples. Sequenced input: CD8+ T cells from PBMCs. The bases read TGTGCCAGCAGCTTACAAGCGGGGGGCGCAGATACGCAGTATTTT. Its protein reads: CASSLQAGGADTQYF. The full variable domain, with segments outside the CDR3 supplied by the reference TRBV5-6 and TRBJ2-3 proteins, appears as DAGVTQSPTHLIKTRGQQVTLRCSPKSGHDTVSWYQQALGQGPQFIFQYYEEEERQRGNFPDRFSGHQFPNYSSELNVNALLLGDSALYLCASSLQAGGADTQYFGPGTRLTVL.